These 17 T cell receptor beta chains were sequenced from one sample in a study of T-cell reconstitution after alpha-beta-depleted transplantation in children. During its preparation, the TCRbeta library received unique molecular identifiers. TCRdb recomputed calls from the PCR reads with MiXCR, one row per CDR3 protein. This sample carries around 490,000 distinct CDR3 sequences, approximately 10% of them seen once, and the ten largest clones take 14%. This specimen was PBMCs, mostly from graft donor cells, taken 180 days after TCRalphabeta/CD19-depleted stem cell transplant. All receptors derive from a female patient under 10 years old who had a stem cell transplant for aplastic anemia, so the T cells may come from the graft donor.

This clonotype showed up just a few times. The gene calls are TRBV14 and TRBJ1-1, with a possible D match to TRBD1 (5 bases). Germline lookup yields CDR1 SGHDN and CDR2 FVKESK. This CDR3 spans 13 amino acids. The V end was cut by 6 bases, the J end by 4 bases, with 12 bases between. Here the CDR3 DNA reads TGTGCCAGCAGGTTGCAGGGAGGCACTGAAGCTTTCTTT. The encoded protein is CASRLQGGTEAFF. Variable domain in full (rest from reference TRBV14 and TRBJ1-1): EAGVTQFPSHSVIEKGQTVTLRCDPISGHDNLYWYRRVMGKEIKFLLHFVKESKQDESGMPNNRFLAERTGGTYSTLKVQPAELEDSGVYFCASRLQGGTEAFFGQGTRLTVV.

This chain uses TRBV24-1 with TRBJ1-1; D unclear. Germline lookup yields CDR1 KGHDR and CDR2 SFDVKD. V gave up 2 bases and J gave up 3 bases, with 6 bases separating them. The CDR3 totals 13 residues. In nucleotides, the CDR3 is TGTGCCACCAGTGATTCCGGGGACACTGAAGCTTTCTTT. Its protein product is CATSDSGDTEAFF.

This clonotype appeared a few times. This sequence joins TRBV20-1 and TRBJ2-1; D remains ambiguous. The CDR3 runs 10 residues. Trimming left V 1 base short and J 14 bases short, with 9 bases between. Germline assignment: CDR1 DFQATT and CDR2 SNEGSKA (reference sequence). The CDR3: CSARGIREFF. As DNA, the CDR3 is TGCAGTGCTAGAGGGATAAGGGAGTTCTTC.

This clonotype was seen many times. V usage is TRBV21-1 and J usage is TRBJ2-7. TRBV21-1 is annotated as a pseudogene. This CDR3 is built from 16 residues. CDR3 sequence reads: CASSKLADRASYEQYV. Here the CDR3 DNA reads TGTGCCAGCAGCAAATTGGCGGACAGGGCGTCCTACGAGCAGTACGTC.

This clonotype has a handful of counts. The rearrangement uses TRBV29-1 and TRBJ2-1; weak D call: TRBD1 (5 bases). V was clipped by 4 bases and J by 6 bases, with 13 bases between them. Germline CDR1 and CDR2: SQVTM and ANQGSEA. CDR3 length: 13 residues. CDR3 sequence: CSVGTGGLNEQFF. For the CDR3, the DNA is TGCAGCGTTGGAACAGGTGGTCTCAATGAGCAGTTCTTC.

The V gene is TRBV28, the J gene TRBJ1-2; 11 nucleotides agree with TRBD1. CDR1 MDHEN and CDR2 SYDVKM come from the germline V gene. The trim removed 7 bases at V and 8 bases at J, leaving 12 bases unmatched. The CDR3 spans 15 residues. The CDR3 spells CASTKYGQGAGGYTF. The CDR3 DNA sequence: TGTGCCAGCACCAAATACGGACAGGGGGCAGGAGGCTACACCTTC.

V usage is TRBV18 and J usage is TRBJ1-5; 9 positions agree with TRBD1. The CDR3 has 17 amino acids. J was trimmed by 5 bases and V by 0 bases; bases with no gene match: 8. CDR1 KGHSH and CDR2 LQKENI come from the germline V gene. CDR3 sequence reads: CASSPPPIGTGHQPQHF. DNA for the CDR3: TGTGCCAGCTCACCACCTCCAATCGGGACAGGGCATCAGCCCCAGCATTTT.

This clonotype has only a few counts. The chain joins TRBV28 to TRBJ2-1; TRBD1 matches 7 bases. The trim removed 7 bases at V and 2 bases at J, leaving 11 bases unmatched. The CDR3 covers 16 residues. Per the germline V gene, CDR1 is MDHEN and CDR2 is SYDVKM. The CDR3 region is CASMVVTGTAYNEQFF. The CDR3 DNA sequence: TGTGCCAGCATGGTCGTAACCGGGACAGCCTACAATGAGCAGTTCTTC.

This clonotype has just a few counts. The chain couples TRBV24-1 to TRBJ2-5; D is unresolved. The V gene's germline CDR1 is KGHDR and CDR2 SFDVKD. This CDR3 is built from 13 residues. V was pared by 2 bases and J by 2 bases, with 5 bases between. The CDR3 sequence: CATSDYGQETQYF. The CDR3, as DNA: TGTGCCACCAGTGATTACGGGCAAGAGACCCAGTACTTC.

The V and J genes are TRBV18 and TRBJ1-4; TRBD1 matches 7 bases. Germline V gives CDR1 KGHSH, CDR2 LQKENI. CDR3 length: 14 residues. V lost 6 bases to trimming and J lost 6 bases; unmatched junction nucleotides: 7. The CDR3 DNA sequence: TGTGCCAGCTCTTGGACAGGCTCCCATGAAAAACTGTTTTTT. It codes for CASSWTGSHEKLFF.

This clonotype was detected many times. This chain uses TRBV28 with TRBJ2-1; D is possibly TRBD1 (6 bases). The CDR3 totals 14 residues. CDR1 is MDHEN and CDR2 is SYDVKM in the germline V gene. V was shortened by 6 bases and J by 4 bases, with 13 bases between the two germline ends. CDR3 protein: CASRGGTIYNEQFF. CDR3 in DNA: TGTGCCAGCAGGGGTGGGACAATTTACAATGAGCAGTTCTTC. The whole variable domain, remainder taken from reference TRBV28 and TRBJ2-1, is DVKVTQSSRYLVKRTGEKVFLECVQDMDHENMFWYRQDPGLGLRLIYFSYDVKMKEKGDIPEGYSVSREKKERFSLILESASTNQTSMYLCASRGGTIYNEQFFGPGTRLTVL.

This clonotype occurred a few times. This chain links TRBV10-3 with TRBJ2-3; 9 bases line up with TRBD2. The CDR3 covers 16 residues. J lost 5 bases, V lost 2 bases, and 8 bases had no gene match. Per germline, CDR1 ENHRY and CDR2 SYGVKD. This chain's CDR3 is CAISERLAGSIDTQYF. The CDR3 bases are TGTGCCATCAGTGAGAGGCTAGCGGGAAGTATAGATACGCAGTATTTT.

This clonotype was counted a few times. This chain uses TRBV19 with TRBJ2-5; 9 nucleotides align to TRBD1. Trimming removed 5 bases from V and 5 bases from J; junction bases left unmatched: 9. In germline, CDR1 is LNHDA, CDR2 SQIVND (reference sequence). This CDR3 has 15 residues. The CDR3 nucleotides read TGTGCCAGTAGTTTCACAGGGGGCAGGCGGGAGACCCAGTACTTC. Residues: CASSFTGGRRETQYF.

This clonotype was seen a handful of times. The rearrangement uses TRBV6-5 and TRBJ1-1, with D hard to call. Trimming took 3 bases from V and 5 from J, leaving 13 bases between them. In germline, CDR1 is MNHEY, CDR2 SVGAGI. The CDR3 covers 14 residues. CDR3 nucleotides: TGTGCCAGCAGTTATAGGTCCGGTAGGACTGAAGCTTTCTTT. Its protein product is CASSYRSGRTEAFF.

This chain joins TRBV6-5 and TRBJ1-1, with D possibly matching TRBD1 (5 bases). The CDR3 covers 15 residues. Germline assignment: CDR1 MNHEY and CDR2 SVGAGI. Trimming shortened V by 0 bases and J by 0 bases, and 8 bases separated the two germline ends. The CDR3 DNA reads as TGTGCCAGCAGTTACTCGCGGGGCTTGAACACTGAAGCTTTCTTT. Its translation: CASSYSRGLNTEAFF.

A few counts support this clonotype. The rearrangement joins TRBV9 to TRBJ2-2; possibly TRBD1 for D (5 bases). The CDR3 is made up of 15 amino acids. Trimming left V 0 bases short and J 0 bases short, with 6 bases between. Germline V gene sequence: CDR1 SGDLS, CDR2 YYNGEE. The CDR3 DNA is TGTGCCAGCAGCGTAGACAGGCCGAACACCGGGGAGCTGTTTTTT. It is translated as CASSVDRPNTGELFF.

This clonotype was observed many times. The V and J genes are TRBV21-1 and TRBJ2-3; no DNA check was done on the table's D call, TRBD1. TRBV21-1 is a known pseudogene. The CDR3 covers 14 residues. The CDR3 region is CASKTQVRLDTQYF. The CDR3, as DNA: TGTGCCAGCAAAACACAGGTCCGTTTAGATACGCAGTATTTT.